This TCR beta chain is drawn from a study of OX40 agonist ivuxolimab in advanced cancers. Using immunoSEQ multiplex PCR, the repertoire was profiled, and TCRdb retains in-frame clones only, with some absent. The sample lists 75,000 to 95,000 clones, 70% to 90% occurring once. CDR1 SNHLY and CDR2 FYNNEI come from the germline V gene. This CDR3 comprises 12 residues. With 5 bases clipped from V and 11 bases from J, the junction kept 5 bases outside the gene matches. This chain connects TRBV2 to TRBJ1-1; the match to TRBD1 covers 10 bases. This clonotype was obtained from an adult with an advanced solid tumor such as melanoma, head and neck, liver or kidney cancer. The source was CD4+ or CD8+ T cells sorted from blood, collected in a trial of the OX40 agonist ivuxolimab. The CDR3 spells CASSKDRGWAFF. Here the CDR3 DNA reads TGTGCCAGCAGTAAGGACAGGGGGTGGGCTTTCTTT. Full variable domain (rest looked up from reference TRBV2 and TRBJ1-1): EPEVTQTPSHQVTQMGQEVILRCVPISNHLYFYWYRQILGQKVEFLVSFYNNEISEKSEIFDDQFSVERPDGSNFTLKIRSTKLEDSAMYFCASSKDRGWAFFGQGTRLTVV.